This T cell receptor (beta chain) was documented in a study of memory CD4+ T cells and cytomegalovirus serostatus. Findings and caveats of the study: CMV serostatus prediction reached median AUC approximately 0.95, or 0.91 with US-trained model.

Method: immunoSEQ multiplex PCR; TCRdb's copy keeps in-frame clones and lacks some. The repertoire includes 55,000 to 65,000 clones, 80% to 90% of them detected once, and approximately 1% sits in the top ten. The sort gate was single viable CD3+CD4+CD8-CD45RO+ cells for memory CD4+ T cells. CDR3 length: 15 residues. The germline V gene encodes CDR1 MNHEY and CDR2 SVGAGI. After removal of 6 bases from V and 3 bases from J, the junction contained 10 bases not matched to a gene. As regards this clone: The target antigen is unknown.

The sequence came from an adult in good health and CMV-seronegative. The V gene is TRBV6-5, the J gene TRBJ2-7; 8 positions match TRBD1. Sequenced input: memory CD4+ T cells from blood. The CDR3 region is CASRGTGTGFYEQYF. CDR3 nucleotide sequence: TGTGCCAGCAGGGGGACCGGGACAGGCTTCTACGAGCAGTACTTC.